Detailed here is one TCR beta chain. The data derive from a study of blood T cell repertoires in COVID-19. Produced via immunoSEQ multiplex PCR; TCRdb's table is partial and in-frame only. The sample includes roughly 410,000 clones, more than 80% of them seen just once. The germline CDR1 and CDR2 sequences are GTSNPN and SVGIG (reference sequence). The V end lost 4 bases, the J end lost 4 bases, and 13 bases lay between the germline ends. CDR3 length equals 13 residues. This sequence joins TRBV30 and TRBJ1-2, with D hard to call. This TCR derives from a man aged 40-55 years with acute or convalescent COVID-19. Input material: peripheral blood. The CDR3 sequence: CAWTLGLSYGYTF. Here the CDR3 DNA reads TGTGCCTGGACCCTCGGACTGTCCTATGGCTACACCTTC.